This paragraph reports one T cell receptor beta chain. Its antigen is as yet unknown. Germline CDR1 SNHLY, CDR2 FYNNEI. V shed 4 bases and J shed 0 bases, with 7 bases lying between them. The CDR3 is 13 residues long. Produced via immunoSEQ multiplex PCR; TCRdb's table is partial and in-frame only. The profile shows roughly 20,000 clones, about 89% of them singletons. The data originate from a study of T cells in localized non-small cell lung cancer. Study results and limitations: Only one tumor region was sequenced, so heterogeneity remains possible. Adjacent uninvolved lung had the highest clonality, suggesting focused antigen responses.

The chain recombines TRBV2 with TRBJ2-7, with no clear D. Sample: peripheral blood, taken before any cancer treatment. The TCR originated in an older male donor with stage I lung adenocarcinoma. CDR3 nucleotide sequence: TGTGCCAGCAGTGGACTCCTCTCCTACGAGCAGTACTTC. This translates into CASSGLLSYEQYF.